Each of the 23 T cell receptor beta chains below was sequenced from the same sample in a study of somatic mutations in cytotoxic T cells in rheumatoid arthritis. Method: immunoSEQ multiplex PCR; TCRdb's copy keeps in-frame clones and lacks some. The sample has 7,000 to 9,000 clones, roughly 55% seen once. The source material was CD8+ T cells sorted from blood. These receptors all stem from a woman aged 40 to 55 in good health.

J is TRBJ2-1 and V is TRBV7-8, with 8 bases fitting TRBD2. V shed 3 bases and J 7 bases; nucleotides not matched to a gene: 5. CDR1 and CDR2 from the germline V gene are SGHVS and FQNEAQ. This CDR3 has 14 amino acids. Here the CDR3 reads CASSFPGTSNEQFF. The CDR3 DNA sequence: TGTGCCAGCAGCTTTCCCGGGACTAGTAATGAGCAGTTCTTC.

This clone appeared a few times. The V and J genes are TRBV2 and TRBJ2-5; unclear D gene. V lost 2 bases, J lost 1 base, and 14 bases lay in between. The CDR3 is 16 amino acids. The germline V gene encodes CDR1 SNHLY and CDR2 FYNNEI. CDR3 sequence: CASSESVGFGQETQYF. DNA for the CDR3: TGTGCCAGCAGTGAATCTGTAGGGTTCGGCCAAGAGACCCAGTACTTC. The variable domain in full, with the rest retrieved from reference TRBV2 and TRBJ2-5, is EPEVTQTPSHQVTQMGQEVILRCVPISNHLYFYWYRQILGQKVEFLVSFYNNEISEKSEIFDDQFSVERPDGSNFTLKIRSTKLEDSAMYFCASSESVGFGQETQYFGPGTRLLVL.

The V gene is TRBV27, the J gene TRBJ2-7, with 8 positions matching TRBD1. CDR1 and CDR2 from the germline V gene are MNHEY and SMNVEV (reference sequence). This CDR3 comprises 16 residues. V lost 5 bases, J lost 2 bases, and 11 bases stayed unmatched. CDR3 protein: CASSKEPGQVTYEQYF. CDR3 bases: TGTGCCAGCAGTAAAGAACCGGGACAGGTAACCTACGAGCAGTACTTC.

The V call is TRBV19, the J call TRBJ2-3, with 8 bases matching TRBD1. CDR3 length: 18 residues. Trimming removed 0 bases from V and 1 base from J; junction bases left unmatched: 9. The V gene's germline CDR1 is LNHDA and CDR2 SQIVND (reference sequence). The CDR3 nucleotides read TGTGCCAGTAGTATAGACGTCGGACAGGGTACAGGCACAGATACGCAGTATTTT. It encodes CASSIDVGQGTGTDTQYF.

This CDR3 reads CASSFSTSGSHEQYF. The CDR3 DNA sequence: TGTGCCAGCAGCTTCTCGACTAGCGGGAGCCACGAGCAGTACTTC. The chain uses TRBV5-8 and TRBJ2-7; 12 positions agree with TRBD2. Losses at the gene ends were 2 bases for V and 5 bases for J; bases not matched to a gene: 5. The CDR3 totals 15 residues. CDR1 and CDR2 from the germline V gene are SGHTS and YDEGEE.

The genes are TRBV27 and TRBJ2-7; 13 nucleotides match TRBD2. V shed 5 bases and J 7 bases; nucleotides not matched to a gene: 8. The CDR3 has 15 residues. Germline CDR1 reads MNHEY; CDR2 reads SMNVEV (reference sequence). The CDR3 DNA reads TGTGCCAGCAGTCTCGGACTAGCGGGAGTGGGGGAGCAGTACTTC. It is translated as CASSLGLAGVGEQYF.

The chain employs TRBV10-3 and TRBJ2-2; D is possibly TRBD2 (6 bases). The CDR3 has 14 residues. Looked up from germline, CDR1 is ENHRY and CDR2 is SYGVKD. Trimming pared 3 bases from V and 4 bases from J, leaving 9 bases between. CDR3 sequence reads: CAISDTSRTGELFF. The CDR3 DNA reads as TGTGCCATCAGTGATACTAGCCGCACCGGGGAGCTGTTTTTT.

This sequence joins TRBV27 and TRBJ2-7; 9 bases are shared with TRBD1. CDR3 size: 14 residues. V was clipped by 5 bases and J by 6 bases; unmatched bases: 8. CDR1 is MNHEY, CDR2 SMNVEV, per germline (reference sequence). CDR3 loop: CASSRGQGLFEQYF. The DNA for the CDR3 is TGTGCCAGCAGTCGAGGACAGGGGTTGTTCGAGCAGTACTTC.

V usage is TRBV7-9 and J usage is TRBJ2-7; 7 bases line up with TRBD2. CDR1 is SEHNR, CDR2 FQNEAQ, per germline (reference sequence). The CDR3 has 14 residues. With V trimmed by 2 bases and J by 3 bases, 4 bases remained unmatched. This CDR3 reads CASSLSGNLYEQYF. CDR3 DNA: TGTGCCAGCAGCTTAAGCGGGAACCTCTACGAGCAGTACTTC.

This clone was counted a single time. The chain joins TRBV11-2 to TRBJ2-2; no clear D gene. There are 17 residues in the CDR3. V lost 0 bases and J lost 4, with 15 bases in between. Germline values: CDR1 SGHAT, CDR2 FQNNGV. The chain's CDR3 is CASSLEVLAWGTGELFF. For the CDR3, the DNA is TGTGCCAGCAGCTTAGAGGTTCTGGCTTGGGGCACCGGGGAGCTGTTTTTT.

CDR3 residues: CASSPAYEQYF. For the CDR3, the DNA is TGTGCCAGCAGCCCTGCCTACGAGCAGTACTTC. The rearrangement joins TRBV7-9 to TRBJ2-7, with unresolved D. Looked up from germline, CDR1 is SEHNR and CDR2 is FQNEAQ (reference sequence). This CDR3 is 11 amino acids long. Trimming took off 5 bases at V and 2 bases at J, with 4 bases between the two ends.

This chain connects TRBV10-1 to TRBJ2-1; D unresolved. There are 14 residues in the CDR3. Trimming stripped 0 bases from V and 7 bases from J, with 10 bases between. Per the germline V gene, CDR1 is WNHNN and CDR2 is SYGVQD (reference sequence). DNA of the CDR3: TGCGCCAGCAGTGAGTCGGGCTTCGGGAATGAGCAGTTCTTC. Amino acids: CASSESGFGNEQFF.

The CDR3 DNA sequence: TGTGCCAGCAGTTTCGGCAGGTCCTACGAGCAGTACTTC. It codes for CASSFGRSYEQYF. The genes are TRBV27 and TRBJ2-7; no firm D call. The V end lost 3 bases, the J end lost 1 base, and 7 bases lay between the germline ends. Germline CDR1 and CDR2: MNHEY and SMNVEV (reference sequence). This CDR3 comprises 13 residues.

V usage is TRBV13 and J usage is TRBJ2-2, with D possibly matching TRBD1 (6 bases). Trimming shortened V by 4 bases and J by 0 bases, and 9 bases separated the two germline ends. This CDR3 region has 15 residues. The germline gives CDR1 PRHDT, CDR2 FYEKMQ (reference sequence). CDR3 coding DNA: TGTGCCAGCAGCTACAGGGAAGCGAACACCGGGGAGCTGTTTTTT. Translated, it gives CASSYREANTGELFF.

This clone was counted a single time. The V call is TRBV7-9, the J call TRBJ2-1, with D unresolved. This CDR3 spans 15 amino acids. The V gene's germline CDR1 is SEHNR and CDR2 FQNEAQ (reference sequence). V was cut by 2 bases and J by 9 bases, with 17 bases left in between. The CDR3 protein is CASSLKDPTLGEQFF. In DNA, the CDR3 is TGTGCCAGCAGCTTAAAGGACCCGACGCTCGGTGAGCAGTTCTTC.

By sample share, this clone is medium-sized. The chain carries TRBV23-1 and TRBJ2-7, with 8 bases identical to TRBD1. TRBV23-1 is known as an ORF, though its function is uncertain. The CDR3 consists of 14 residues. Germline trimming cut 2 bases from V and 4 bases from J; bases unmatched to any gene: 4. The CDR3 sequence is CASSQARTGYEQYF. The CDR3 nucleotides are TGCGCCAGCAGTCAAGCTCGGACAGGGTACGAGCAGTACTTC.

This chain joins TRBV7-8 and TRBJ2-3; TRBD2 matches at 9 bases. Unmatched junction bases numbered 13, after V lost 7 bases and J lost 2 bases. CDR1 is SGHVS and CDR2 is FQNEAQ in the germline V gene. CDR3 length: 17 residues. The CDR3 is CASTGAGGPGNTDTQYF. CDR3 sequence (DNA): TGTGCCAGCACTGGGGCGGGAGGGCCGGGGAACACAGATACGCAGTATTTT.

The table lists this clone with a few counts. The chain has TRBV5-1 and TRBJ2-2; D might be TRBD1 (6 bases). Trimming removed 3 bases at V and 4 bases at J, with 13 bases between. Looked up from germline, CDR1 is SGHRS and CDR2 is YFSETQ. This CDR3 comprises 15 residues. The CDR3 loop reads CASSSKQGSTGELFF. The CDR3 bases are TGCGCCAGCAGCTCAAAACAGGGCTCCACCGGGGAGCTGTTTTTT.

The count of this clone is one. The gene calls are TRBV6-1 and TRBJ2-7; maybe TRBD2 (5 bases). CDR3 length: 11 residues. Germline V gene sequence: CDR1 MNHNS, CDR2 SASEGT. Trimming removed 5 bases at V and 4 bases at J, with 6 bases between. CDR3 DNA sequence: TGTGCCAGCAGTACGGGGTACGAGCAGTACTTC. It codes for CASSTGYEQYF.

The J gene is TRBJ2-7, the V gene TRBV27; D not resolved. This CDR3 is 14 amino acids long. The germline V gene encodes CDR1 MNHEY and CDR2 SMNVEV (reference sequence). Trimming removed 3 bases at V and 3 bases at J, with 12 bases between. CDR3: CASSFVGVSYEQYF. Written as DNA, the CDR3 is TGTGCCAGCAGTTTCGTCGGAGTAAGCTACGAGCAGTACTTC.

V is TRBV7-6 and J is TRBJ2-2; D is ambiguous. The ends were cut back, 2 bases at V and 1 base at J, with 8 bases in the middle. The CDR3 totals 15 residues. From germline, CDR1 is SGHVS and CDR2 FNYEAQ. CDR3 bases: TGTGCCAGCAGCTTATACAGACAGAACACCGGGGAGCTGTTTTTT. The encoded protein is CASSLYRQNTGELFF.

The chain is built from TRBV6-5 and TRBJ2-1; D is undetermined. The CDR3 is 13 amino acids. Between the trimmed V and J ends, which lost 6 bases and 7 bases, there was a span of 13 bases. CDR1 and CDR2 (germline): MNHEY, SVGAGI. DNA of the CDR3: TGTGCCAGCAGCTACAGCAGTTTGAATGAGCAGTTCTTC. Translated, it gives CASSYSSLNEQFF.

The CDR3 DNA follows: TGTGCCAGCGGATCTTTAGCGGGAGGAAGGGCCGAGCAGTACTTC. Residues: CASGSLAGGRAEQYF. The V and J genes are TRBV27 and TRBJ2-7, with 10 bases lining up with TRBD2. Germline CDR1 MNHEY, CDR2 SMNVEV (reference sequence). After removal of 8 bases from V and 6 bases from J, the junction contained 13 bases not matched to a gene. The CDR3 has 15 amino acids.